This TCR beta chain came from a study of blood T cells in healthy people across ages. V dropped 1 base and J dropped 2; count of bases not matched to a gene: 8. The CDR3 covers 17 residues. Concerning this clonotype itself: Its antigen is as yet unknown.

Caucasian individuals from Russia who were healthy and aged 6 to 90 acted as donors. General study points: PBMCs went unsorted, and a conclusive naive versus antigen-experienced comparison was therefore prevented. Naive T cell percentage by flow cytometry tracked strongly with beta diversity.

Primed by a sample-barcoded 5' primer and a J-beta primer mix, a second PCR proceeded for 7 to 11 cycles. TCRdb passed the 5' RACE reads through MiXCR, listing each CDR3 protein once. The sample holds roughly 560,000 distinct CDR3 sequences, 20% to 30% seen once. These data were also reused for a study on T cells of mothers and their children.

This TCR came from a boy younger than 18 in good health. What was sequenced was blood. The chain is built from TRBV12-3 or TRBV12-4 and TRBJ1-3; TRBD1 matches at 7 bases. The CDR3 bases are TGTGCCAGCAGTTTAGGCCTCCGGGACAGCCCTGGAAACACCATATATTTT. Translation: CASSLGLRDSPGNTIYF.